Listed below are T cell receptor beta chains from one sample, sequenced in a study of early T cells in non-severe SARS-CoV-2 infection. TCRdb called the 5' RACE reads again in MiXCR, with one record for every CDR3 protein. Among some 58,000 distinct CDR3 sequences listed, 10% to 15% were seen once. The sequencing sample was made of whole blood. The source of these receptors is an adult who was a healthcare worker with PCR-confirmed SARS-CoV-2 infection or an uninfected control (not recorded which). Each CDR3 is given with its conserved first and last residue. D genes are given only for firm matches. Rows may omit the clone size; those that give it use once, few, many or a size class.

size	D	V	J	CDR3	DNA
NA	TRBD2	TRBV6-6	TRBJ2-7	CASSRGLAGEQYF	TGTGCCAGCAGTCGCGGACTAGCGGGCGAGCAGTACTTC
few	NA	TRBV9	TRBJ2-3	CASSYPGAYTQYF	TGTGCCAGCTCTTATCCGGGAGCATATACGCAGTATTTT
NA	NA	TRBV9	TRBJ2-7	CASSPYDRVLMDYEQYF	TGTGCCAGCAGCCCTTATGACAGAGTGCTCATGGACTACGAGCAGTACTTC
few	NA	TRBV24-1	TRBJ1-1	CATRSRPGTEAFF	TGTGCCACCAGGAGTCGACCGGGCACTGAAGCTTTCTTT
NA	NA	TRBV10-3	TRBJ2-7	CAIRDDSSYEQYF	TGTGCCATCAGGGACGACAGTTCCTACGAGCAGTACTTC
few	NA	TRBV29-1	TRBJ1-3	CSVEEQNVFSGNTIYF	TGCAGCGTTGAAGAACAGAATGTCTTCTCTGGAAACACCATATATTTT
NA	NA	TRBV6-4	TRBJ2-3	CASSAEQGGRDTQYF	TGTGCCAGCAGTGCGGAACAGGGAGGAAGGGATACGCAGTATTTT
few	NA	TRBV5-1	TRBJ2-3	CASSSDNTDTQYF	TGCGCCAGCAGCTCTGACAACACAGATACGCAGTATTTT
NA	NA	TRBV13	TRBJ1-3	CASTRKTGGNTIYF	TGTGCCAGCACAAGGAAAACTGGCGGAAACACCATATATTTT
many	TRBD2	TRBV30	TRBJ2-7	CAWNQRGPYEQYF	TGTGCCTGGAATCAGCGGGGGCCCTACGAGCAGTACTTC
few	NA	TRBV7-8	TRBJ2-7	CASSLAPDSSYEQYF	TGTGCCAGCAGCTTAGCTCCAGACAGCTCCTACGAGCAGTACTTC
few	TRBD1	TRBV3-1	TRBJ1-3	CASSKTGGGNTIYF	TGTGCCAGCAGCAAGACAGGGGGGGGAAACACCATATATTTT
many	NA	TRBV6-5	TRBJ1-6	CASTRGEGLAPLHF	TGTGCCAGCACCCGGGGGGAGGGGTTGGCTCCCCTCCACTTT
many	TRBD1	TRBV2	TRBJ2-3	CASSISQGASTDTQYF	TGTGCCAGCAGCATCTCCCAGGGGGCGTCCACAGATACGCAGTATTTT
NA	NA	TRBV28	TRBJ1-2	CASSFGSYGYTF	TGTGCCAGCAGTTTCGGCAGCTATGGCTACACCTTC
many	NA	TRBV7-6	TRBJ2-1	CASSPEPEGDEQFF	TGTGCCAGCAGTCCCGAGCCCGAAGGGGATGAGCAGTTCTTC
many	NA	TRBV3-2	TRBJ1-4	CASSQEQGALANEKLFF	TGTGCCAGCAGCCAAGAACAGGGGGCGCTGGCTAATGAAAAACTGTTTTTT